The source of this T cell receptor beta chain is a study of blood T cell repertoires in COVID-19 (dated by TCRdb to 2018 to 2021). Regarding the research as a whole: The collaborator samples originated in the United States, Italy and Spain and spanned the acute and convalescent phases of COVID-19. Samples came from the ongoing ImmuneRACE study (first 160 participants) plus 1,254 subjects from 6 global collaborators. Where available, HLA class I and class II types were taken from metadata supplied by the sample provider and were not determined by assay-based typing. The sample metadata nearly always contained a de-identified subject ID, COVID-19 status, age in years and sex. The repertoires were released in a freely available public database meant as a resource for research on the immune response to SARS-CoV-2. Deeply sampled blood TCRbeta repertoires from subjects exposed to, actively infected with, or recovered from COVID-19 were included in the dataset. The material from the prospective study consisted of cDNA or gDNA derived from T cells, B-cell-depleted T cells, or PBMCs.

The immunoSEQ Assay, a bias-controlled multiplex PCR, was used to amplify TCRbeta CDR3 regions from genomic DNA. Per the source publication's procedure: Nucleated cell counts per sample were estimated from amplification of reference gene primers within the assay. To quantify the absolute abundance of each unique TCRbeta CDR3 rearrangement, sequence reads were collapsed and filtered. For each sample, productive Simpson clonality was calculated as the square root of Simpson's diversity index over productive rearrangements. TCRdb took this table from immuneACCESS and kept in-frame rearrangements with V and J called. Such tables lack part of the clones; where checked against another copy, unresolved V genes explain under half of the gap, and the rest is unexplained. Clonal size and the V and J genes are those of that table, whereas D and trimming came from the DNA. The sample table lists some 200,000 clones, roughly 76% of them with a count of one. Roughly 8.8% of the sample goes to the ten largest clones.

Trimming removed 2 bases from V and 4 bases from J, leaving 7 bases between the germline ends. Spanning cysteine to phenylalanine, the CDR3 consists of 13 amino acids. The retained sequence is limited to the CDR3, 39 bases, with the frame set at the first base. This clone was counted between two and nine times. Its cognate antigen has yet to be identified. No much larger clonotype is one base removed from it; base qualities were not supplied. Collaborating institutions collected whole blood in K2EDTA tubes following their own protocols. Collaborator samples were shipped for TCRbeta analysis as frozen whole blood, isolated PBMCs, or DNA extracted from either sample type. The research as a whole found: The amount of clinical and demographic metadata varied by source and participant and was provided uncurated.

The chain uses TRBV12-3 or TRBV12-4 and TRBJ2-3; the D gene lacks a confident call. The clonotype comes from a woman aged 45-65 years with active or convalescent COVID-19. Sequencing was done on a sample of peripheral blood. The CDR3 region reads CASSLLSADTQYF. The bases read TGTGCCAGCAGTTTATTGTCGGCAGATACGCAGTATTTT.